Each of the 17 T cell receptor beta chains below was sequenced from the same sample in a study of post-analysis software for immune sequencing data. General study findings and limits: Controls had lower frequencies than patients of five or six TRBV segments, which included TRBV5-6, TRBV5-1 and TRBV20-1.

Incorporated into the TCR beta cDNA libraries were unique molecular identifiers, which served to reduce PCR and sequencing biases. Using its own MiXCR run on the PCR reads, TCRdb lists one record per CDR3 protein. The sample lists around 700,000 distinct CDR3 sequences, approximately 59% seen once, with around 11% in the top ten. Antigens for these TCRs are unknown. The specimen was blood. The receptors were sampled from a girl aged 2 to 9 with multiple sclerosis.

This clonotype was detected many times. The genes are TRBV6-1 and TRBJ2-5, with TRBD2 matching over 7 bases. J lost 1 base, V lost 10 bases, and 6 bases had no gene match. Germline V gives CDR1 MNHNS, CDR2 SASEGT. This CDR3 has 13 amino acids. The CDR3 sequence is CAIETSLQETQYF. The CDR3 region has the DNA TGTGCCATCGAGACTAGCCTCCAAGAGACCCAGTACTTC.

This sequence joins TRBV6-2 or TRBV6-3 and TRBJ1-1; D uncertain. The CDR3 is 14 amino acids. The germline V and J ends were trimmed by 0 bases and 0 bases, with 5 bases remaining between them. Germline CDR1 reads MNHEY; CDR2 reads SVGEGT. CDR3 amino acids: CASSYSEVNTEAFF. The DNA of the CDR3 is TGTGCCAGCAGTTACTCGGAGGTGAACACTGAAGCTTTCTTT.

The gene calls are TRBV25-1 and TRBJ1-2, with D uncertain. The CDR3 is made up of 14 amino acids. V shed 1 base and J shed 0 bases, with 6 bases lying between them. From germline, CDR1 is MGHDK and CDR2 SYGVNS. The CDR3: CASSESLPNYGYTF. The CDR3 DNA reads TGTGCCAGCAGTGAATCCCTACCTAACTATGGCTACACCTTC.

The J gene is TRBJ1-1, the V gene TRBV20-1, with D possibly matching TRBD1 (5 bases). Trimming removed 3 bases from V and 0 bases from J, with 14 bases in between. Germline loops: CDR1 DFQATT, CDR2 SNEGSKA (reference sequence). The CDR3 has 15 amino acids. The CDR3 spells CSASATGGLNTEAFF. The CDR3 bases are TGCAGTGCTAGTGCGACCGGGGGTTTGAACACTGAAGCTTTCTTT.

This chain joins TRBV29-1 and TRBJ2-5; 8 bases line up with TRBD2. The J call may not be correct, given that the DNA end is closer to TRBJ2-7. The CDR3 runs 14 residues. Germline V gene data show CDR1 as SQVTM and CDR2 as ANQGSEA. DNA for the CDR3: TGCAGCGTTGACTTAAGCGGGAGTAACAACGAGCAGTACTTC. Residues: CSVDLSGSNNEQYF.

The chain is built from TRBV5-1 and TRBJ2-2, with TRBD1 matching 7 bases. Per the germline V gene, CDR1 is SGHRS and CDR2 is YFSETQ. The CDR3 is 16 amino acids. V trimming: 0 bases; J trimming: 2 bases; junction bases outside the gene matches: 4. Written as DNA, the CDR3 is TGCGCCAGCAGCTTGGTGGGGACAGATAACACCGGGGAGCTGTTTTTT. Translated, it gives CASSLVGTDNTGELFF.

The genes are TRBV20-1 and TRBJ2-3; TRBD2 is a possible D gene (6 bases). V was pared by 3 bases and J by 3 bases, with 13 bases between. The CDR3 has 14 amino acids. In germline, CDR1 is DFQATT, CDR2 SNEGSKA (reference sequence). CDR3 residues: CSARLRGGTDTQYF. CDR3 coding DNA: TGCAGTGCTAGGCTCCGGGGAGGAACAGATACGCAGTATTTT.

The chain recombines TRBV12-3 or TRBV12-4 with TRBJ1-2; TRBD1 agrees at 8 bases. CDR3 length: 13 residues. Trimming at V came to 3 bases and at J to 4 bases, leaving 1 base not matched to a gene. The CDR3 reads CASSFTGGYGYTF. CDR3 coding DNA: TGTGCCAGCAGTTTCACAGGGGGCTATGGCTACACCTTC.

This rearrangement joins TRBV10-1 to TRBJ2-3, with D unresolved. Germline V gene data show CDR1 as WNHNN and CDR2 as SYGVQD (reference sequence). The CDR3 has 13 residues. Trimming shortened V by 3 bases and J by 4 bases, and 8 bases separated the two germline ends. This chain's CDR3 is CASSELNPDTQYF. CDR3 DNA: TGCGCCAGCAGTGAATTAAATCCAGATACGCAGTATTTT.

The V and J genes are TRBV3-1 and TRBJ2-3, with D perhaps matching TRBD1 (6 bases). Trimming pared 11 bases from V and 1 base from J, leaving 13 bases between. CDR3 length: 13 residues. CDR1 and CDR2 (germline): LGHDT, YNNKEL (reference sequence). CDR3 in DNA: TGTGCCTACTCAGAGGGGGGCACAGATACGCAGTATTTT. Its protein product is CAYSEGGTDTQYF.

CDR3: CSARDLRYNEQFF. CDR3 in DNA: TGCAGTGCTAGAGATCTGAGGTACAATGAGCAGTTCTTC. V is TRBV20-1 and J is TRBJ2-1; unclear D gene. V was pared by 0 bases and J by 4 bases, with 7 bases between. This CDR3 has 13 amino acids. Germline V gene lookup returns CDR1 DFQATT and CDR2 SNEGSKA (reference sequence).

V usage is TRBV5-1 and J usage is TRBJ2-3; maybe TRBD2 (5 bases). Trimming removed 3 bases at V and 2 bases at J, with 10 bases between. Per the germline V gene, CDR1 is SGHRS and CDR2 is YFSETQ. The CDR3 runs to 14 residues. This chain's CDR3 is CASSWENPTDTQYF. The CDR3 DNA follows: TGCGCCAGCAGCTGGGAGAATCCCACAGATACGCAGTATTTT.

V usage is TRBV7-9 and J usage is TRBJ2-2; 12 bases agree with TRBD2. V lost 5 bases, J lost 6 bases, and 4 bases stayed unmatched. The CDR3 sequence is 15 residues long. Per germline, CDR1 SEHNR and CDR2 FQNEAQ (reference sequence). The CDR3 nucleotides read TGTGCCAGCAGCGTAAGACTAGCGGGAGCCGGGGAGCTGTTTTTT. This sequence encodes CASSVRLAGAGELFF.

CDR3: CSVYRERGYTF. The CDR3 DNA sequence: TGCAGCGTATACAGGGAGCGAGGCTACACCTTC. V gene TRBV29-1 combines with J gene TRBJ1-2, with a possible D match to TRBD1 (6 bases). With 6 bases removed from V and 8 bases from J, the gap between germline ends came to 13 bases. From germline, CDR1 is SQVTM and CDR2 ANQGSEA. The CDR3 runs to 11 residues.

The chain employs TRBV3-1 and TRBJ2-1; 9 nucleotides agree with TRBD2. The germline CDR1 and CDR2 sequences are LGHDT and YNNKEL (reference sequence). The junction had 13 bases not matched to a gene; V was cut back by 8 bases and J by 2 bases. This CDR3 has 17 residues. The CDR3 nucleotides are TGTGCCAGCGGCGATTCTAGCGGGATCCTTGCCTACAATGAGCAGTTCTTC. This gives the protein CASGDSSGILAYNEQFF.

This clonotype was counted once. The chain employs TRBV10-3 and TRBJ1-5; D possibly corresponds to TRBD1 (5 bases). V gave up 10 bases and J gave up 5 bases, with 18 bases separating them. In germline, CDR1 is ENHRY, CDR2 SYGVKD. This CDR3 spans 14 amino acids. The CDR3, as DNA: TGTGCCACCAAGGGCGGGACGGCCGATCAGCCCCAGCATTTT. Translated, it gives CATKGGTADQPQHF.

The chain uses TRBV5-6 and TRBJ2-5; no clear D. The J call may be in error: the DNA end matches TRBJ2-7 better. The CDR3 length is 13 residues. Germline V lookup: CDR1 SGHDT, CDR2 YYEEEE. The DNA of the CDR3 is TGTGCCAGCAGCTTGTGGGGATCCTACGAGCAGTACTTC. This encodes CASSLWGSYEQYF.